Following are 13 T cell receptor beta chains from one sample sequenced in a study of cytomegalovirus exposure and HLA in healthy donors. TCRdb's copy holds only in-frame clones and misses some; the assay was immunoSEQ multiplex PCR. Of more than 95,000 clones listed, about 83% are singletons. The sample was PBMCs. The receptor source for this set is a man aged 18 to 29 in good health and CMV-seronegative.

V and J are TRBV2 and TRBJ1-2; no reliable D call. The CDR3 runs to 13 residues. In germline, CDR1 is SNHLY, CDR2 FYNNEI. V was pared by 8 bases and J by 4 bases, with 14 bases between. CDR3 sequence reads: CASVNRIIYGYTF. In DNA, the CDR3 is TGTGCCAGCGTGAACAGAATCATCTATGGCTACACCTTC.

The chain uses TRBV29-1 and TRBJ1-6; 8 bases are shared with TRBD1. J lost 10 bases, V lost 6 bases, and 11 bases had no gene match. The CDR3 is 14 residues long. Germline V gene sequence: CDR1 SQVTM, CDR2 ANQGSEA. CDR3 nucleotide sequence: TGCAGCGTGGCCCGGACAGGGCTTAACTCACCCCTCCACTTT. Protein product: CSVARTGLNSPLHF.

The chain joins TRBV25-1 to TRBJ1-2; possible D gene TRBD1, 6 bases. V was shortened by 3 bases and J by 4 bases, with 18 bases between the two germline ends. CDR1 and CDR2 (germline): MGHDK, SYGVNS. CDR3 length: 16 amino acids. CDR3 in amino acids: CASSDTNRDNFYGYTF. The CDR3 DNA reads TGTGCCAGCAGTGACACAAACCGGGACAATTTCTATGGCTACACCTTC.

This clone has a handful of counts. Relative to the germline gene, one junction end is altered; a read error may explain this. The rearrangement joins TRBV7-2 to TRBJ2-1; 15 bases agree with TRBD2. Germline V gene sequence: CDR1 SGHTA, CDR2 FQGNSA. The CDR3 has 14 residues. The CDR3 nucleotides read TGTGCCAGCAGCCTGGGACTAGCGGGGGGCCCGGGGATCTTC. Amino acid sequence: CASSLGLAGGPGIF.

The V call is TRBV29-1, the J call TRBJ2-7; 9 bases match TRBD1. The CDR3 length is 14 residues. With 2 bases clipped from V and 5 bases from J, the junction kept 7 bases outside the gene matches. Per germline, CDR1 SQVTM and CDR2 ANQGSEA. The CDR3 nucleotides are TGCAGCGTTGAATTCGGGACAGGGTTGGACGAGCAGTACTTC. It translates to CSVEFGTGLDEQYF.

The rearrangement joins TRBV5-4 to TRBJ1-4; 10 bases are a match to TRBD1. Germline CDR1 is SGHNT and CDR2 is YYREEE (reference sequence). The CDR3 totals 18 residues. V was pared by 0 bases and J by 8 bases, with 13 bases of the junction left unmatched. The CDR3 DNA reads TGTGCCAGCAGCTTGGCATCGGAGGTGGGACAGGGGAGGGAAAAACTGTTTTTT. This gives the protein CASSLASEVGQGREKLFF. Looking up the rest from reference TRBV5-4 and TRBJ1-4 gives the full variable domain: ETGVTQSPTHLIKTRGQQVTLRCSSQSGHNTVSWYQQALGQGPQFIFQYYREEENGRGNFPPRFSGLQFPNYSSELNVNALELDDSALYLCASSLASEVGQGREKLFFGSGTQLSVL.

Here the CDR3 DNA reads TGTGCCAGTAGCCCCGTACCCGGGGTCGGGGAGCAGTACTTC. The encoded protein is CASSPVPGVGEQYF. The V and J genes are TRBV19 and TRBJ2-7; possible D gene TRBD2, 5 bases. Trimming took 6 bases from V and 7 from J, leaving 19 bases between them. The CDR3 is made up of 14 amino acids. Germline assignment: CDR1 LNHDA and CDR2 SQIVND (reference sequence).

The gene calls are TRBV4-1 and TRBJ2-7; no reliable D call. V shed 0 bases and J shed 5 bases, with 11 bases lying between them. The germline CDR1 and CDR2 sequences are MGHRA and YSYEKL. This CDR3 is 14 amino acids long. The CDR3 loop reads CASSQDYLSDEQYF. The CDR3 DNA is TGCGCCAGCAGCCAAGATTATCTGTCCGACGAGCAGTACTTC.

This clone was counted once. This chain links TRBV5-1 with TRBJ1-2, with no clear D. The germline CDR1 and CDR2 sequences are SGHRS and YFSETQ. CDR3 length: 12 residues. V was cut by 4 bases and J by 3 bases, with 7 bases left in between. This chain's CDR3 is CASSRGDYGYTF. The CDR3 DNA sequence: TGCGCCAGCAGCCGGGGAGACTATGGCTACACCTTC.

J is TRBJ1-1 and V is TRBV5-1, with D perhaps TRBD1 (5 bases). V lost 4 bases and J 1 base, leaving 8 bases between the germline ends. CDR3 length: 13 amino acids. The V gene's germline CDR1 is SGHRS and CDR2 YFSETQ. In DNA form, the CDR3 reads TGCGCCAGCAGCCGTGACAGGAACACTGAAGCTTTCTTT. Translation: CASSRDRNTEAFF.

The chain employs TRBV5-4 and TRBJ1-4; 8 bases line up with TRBD1. The CDR3 is 17 amino acids. V dropped 4 bases and J dropped 8; count of bases not matched to a gene: 16. From germline, CDR1 is SGHNT and CDR2 YYREEE (reference sequence). CDR3 bases: TGTGCCAGCAGCCCAACCCTCGGACAGGGATCATCCGAAAAACTGTTTTTT. This gives the protein CASSPTLGQGSSEKLFF.

This clone has a single count. This chain connects TRBV13 to TRBJ2-5; 12 nucleotides match TRBD1. V shed 7 bases, J shed 5 bases, and the junction held 11 bases outside the gene matches. The CDR3 covers 16 residues. Germline loops: CDR1 PRHDT, CDR2 FYEKMQ (reference sequence). In nucleotides, the CDR3 is TGTGCCAGCAAAGAAAGCGGGACAGGGGGCTGGGAGACCCAGTACTTC. Translating gives CASKESGTGGWETQYF.

This clone was seen more than once but under ten times. V and J are TRBV5-8 and TRBJ1-2; TRBD1 aligns across 8 bases. V gave up 4 bases and J gave up 4 bases; unmatched junction bases: 6. The CDR3 covers 14 residues. Germline assignment: CDR1 SGHTS and CDR2 YDEGEE. CDR3 coding DNA: TGTGCCAGCAGCCGTACTGGACAGGGCTATGGCTACACCTTC. Protein: CASSRTGQGYGYTF. Full variable domain (outside the CDR3, taken from reference TRBV5-8 and TRBJ1-2): EAGVTQSPTHLIKTRGQQATLRCSPISGHTSVYWYQQALGLGLQFLLWYDEGEERNRGNFPPRFSGRQFPNYSSELNVNALELEDSALYLCASSRTGQGYGYTFGSGTRLTVV.